This TCR beta chain was obtained from a study of OX40 agonist ivuxolimab in advanced cancers. Clones were read by immunoSEQ multiplex PCR, and TCRdb kept only the in-frame ones, dropping some. Found here are approximately 68,000 clones, around 80% of them singletons; the top ten hold around 6.7%. The CDR3 sequence is 17 residues long. Overall study results and limits: At doses 0.1 to 3.0 mg/kg, CD4+ and CD8+ clones expanded. Compared with CD4+, CD8+ T cells on average had more expanded clones.

Comment on this clone: The antigen remains undetermined.

This sample comprised CD4+ or CD8+ T cells sorted from blood, obtained in a trial of the OX40 agonist ivuxolimab. The clonotype originates from an adult with an advanced solid tumor such as melanoma, head and neck, liver or kidney cancer. J is TRBJ1-6 and V is TRBV7-5; TRBD1 is the table's D call and was not checked against the DNA. TRBV7-5 is termed a pseudogene. CDR3 in amino acids: CASPVDSGQGDNSPLHF. The CDR3, as DNA: TGTGCCAGCCCAGTTGATTCGGGACAGGGGGATAATTCACCCCTCCACTTT.